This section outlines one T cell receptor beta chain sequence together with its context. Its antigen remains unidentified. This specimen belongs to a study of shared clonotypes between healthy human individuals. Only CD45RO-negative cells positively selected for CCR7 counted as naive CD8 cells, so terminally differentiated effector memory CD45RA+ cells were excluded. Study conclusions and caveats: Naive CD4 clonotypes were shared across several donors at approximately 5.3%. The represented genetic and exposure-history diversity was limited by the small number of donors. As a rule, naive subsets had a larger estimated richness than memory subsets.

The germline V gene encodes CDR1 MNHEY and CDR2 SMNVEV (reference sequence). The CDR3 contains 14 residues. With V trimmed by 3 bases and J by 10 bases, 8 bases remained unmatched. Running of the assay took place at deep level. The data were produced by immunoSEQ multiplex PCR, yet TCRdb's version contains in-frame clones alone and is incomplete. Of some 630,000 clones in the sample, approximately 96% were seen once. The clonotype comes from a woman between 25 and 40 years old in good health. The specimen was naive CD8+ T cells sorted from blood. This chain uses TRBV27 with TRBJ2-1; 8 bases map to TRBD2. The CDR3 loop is CASSFSGRRGEQFF. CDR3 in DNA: TGTGCCAGCAGTTTCAGCGGGAGAAGGGGAGAGCAGTTCTTC.